The source of this T cell receptor (beta chain) is a study of cytomegalovirus exposure and HLA in healthy donors. This CDR3 region has 13 residues. PCR used 60 Vbeta primers and 13 Jbeta primers. Using immunoSEQ multiplex PCR, the repertoire was profiled, and TCRdb retains in-frame clones only, with some absent. The sample has some 110,000 clones; around 77% are singletons. The TCR sequence derives from a woman in her forties in good health and CMV-seropositive. The genes are TRBV21-1 and TRBJ1-1; the D call of TRBD1 is as the table states it, not checked on the DNA. TRBV21-1 is assigned pseudogene status. Sample: PBMCs. DNA for the CDR3: TGTGCCAGCAGGGCAGGGGAACAGTCTGAAGCTTTCTTT. Translating it yields CASRAGEQSEAFF.